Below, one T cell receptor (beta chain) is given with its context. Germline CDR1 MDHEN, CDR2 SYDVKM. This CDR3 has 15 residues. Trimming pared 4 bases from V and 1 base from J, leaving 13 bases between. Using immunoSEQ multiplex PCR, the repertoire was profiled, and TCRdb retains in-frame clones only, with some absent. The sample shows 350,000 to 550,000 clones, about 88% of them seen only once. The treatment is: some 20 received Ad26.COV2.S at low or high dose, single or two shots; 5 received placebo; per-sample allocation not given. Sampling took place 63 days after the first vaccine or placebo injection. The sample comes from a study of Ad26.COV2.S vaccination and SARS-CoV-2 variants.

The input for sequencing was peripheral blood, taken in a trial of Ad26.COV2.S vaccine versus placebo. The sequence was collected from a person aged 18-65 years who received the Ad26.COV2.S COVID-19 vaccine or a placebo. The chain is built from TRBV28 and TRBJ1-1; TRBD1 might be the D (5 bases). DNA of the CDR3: TGTGCCAGCAGTTCACCGGGACGGCCGAACACTGAAGCTTTCTTT. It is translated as CASSSPGRPNTEAFF.